Sequencing of this T cell receptor (beta chain) was carried out in a study of CD8+ T cells in alopecia areata. The CDR3 runs to 13 residues. The V and J ends lost 4 bases and 2 bases, in that order; junction bases with no gene match: 2. CDR1 PRHDT and CDR2 FYEKMQ come from the germline V gene (reference sequence). Stated treatment: oral pan-JAK inhibitor, 5-10 mg twice daily. As the sequencing template, cDNA was produced by extracting RNA and reverse transcribing it. Using immunoSEQ multiplex PCR, the repertoire was profiled, and TCRdb retains in-frame clones only, with some absent. Counted here are about 140,000 clones, nearly 55% occurring once; the ten biggest clones make up about a sixth. This clone was seen only a few times.

The chain employs TRBV13 and TRBJ2-7; 7 bases map to TRBD2. The origin of this receptor is a human donor with alopecia areata. The specimen comprised CD8+ T cells sorted from blood, sampled at week 4, from a patient treated with tofacitinib. In DNA, the CDR3 is TGTGCCAGCAGCTCCGGGACTACCTACGAGCAGTACTTC. It codes for CASSSGTTYEQYF.